This TCR beta chain was profiled in a study of radiation and T cells in renal cell carcinoma. The data were produced by immunoSEQ multiplex PCR, yet TCRdb's version contains in-frame clones alone and is incomplete. The sample yields 90,000 to 95,000 clones, 82% seen once. The time point: baseline pretreatment blood. Treatment noted: 15 Gy SBRT to primary tumor, nephrectomy 4 weeks later. CDR3 length equals 18 residues. Germline CDR1 SGHRS, CDR2 YFSETQ. V was shortened by 2 bases and J by 6 bases, with 24 bases between the two germline ends. J is TRBJ2-1 and V is TRBV5-1; possible D gene TRBD1, 8 bases. The sequenced sample was blood, obtained from a patient whose treatment included radiotherapy and nephrectomy. The receptor was isolated from a man between 60 and 75 years old with renal cell carcinoma. The CDR3 reads CASSFLPRNRGGFNEQFF. For the CDR3, the DNA is TGCGCCAGCAGCTTTCTCCCCAGGAACAGGGGGGGCTTCAATGAGCAGTTCTTC.